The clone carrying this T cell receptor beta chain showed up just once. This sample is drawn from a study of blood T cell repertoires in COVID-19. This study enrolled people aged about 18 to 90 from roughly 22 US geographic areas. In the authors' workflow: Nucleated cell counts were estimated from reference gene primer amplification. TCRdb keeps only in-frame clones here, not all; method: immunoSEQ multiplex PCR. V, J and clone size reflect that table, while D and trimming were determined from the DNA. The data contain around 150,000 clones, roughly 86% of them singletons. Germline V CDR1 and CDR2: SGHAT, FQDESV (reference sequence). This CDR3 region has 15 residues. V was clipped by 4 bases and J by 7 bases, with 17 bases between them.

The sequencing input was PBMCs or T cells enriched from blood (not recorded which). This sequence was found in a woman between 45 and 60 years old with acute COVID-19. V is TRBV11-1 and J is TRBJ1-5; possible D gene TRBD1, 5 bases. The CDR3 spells CASSWDWDQSQPQHF. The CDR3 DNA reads TGTGCCAGCAGCTGGGACTGGGACCAGTCCCAGCCCCAGCATTTT.